Following are 14 T cell receptor beta chains from one sample sequenced in a study of cytomegalovirus exposure and HLA in healthy donors. PCR involved 60 Vbeta and 13 Jbeta primers. Sequencing was performed with immunoSEQ multiplex PCR; in TCRdb, only in-frame clones are kept and a portion is missing. The sample shows about 130,000 clones, roughly four fifths of them seen only once. The specimen sequenced was PBMCs. The receptors derive from a man aged 25-40 years in good health and CMV-seronegative.

This clone was picked up a small number of times. V and J are TRBV9 and TRBJ2-3; 11 bases match TRBD2. CDR3 length equals 15 residues. Germline CDR1 reads SGDLS; CDR2 reads YYNGEE. The ends lost 2 bases at V and 3 bases at J; junction bases unmatched: 2. The chain's CDR3 is CASSVSGRATDTQYF. CDR3 nucleotide sequence: TGTGCCAGCAGCGTTAGCGGGAGGGCGACAGATACGCAGTATTTT.

To note about this clone: Its ends do not fully match the called genes, so a read error is possible. The rearrangement joins TRBV5-6 to TRBJ2-7, with D perhaps assigned TRBD1 or TRBD2 (11 bases each). CDR3 length: 15 residues. Looked up from germline, CDR1 is SGHDT and CDR2 is YYEEEE. The CDR3: CASSLWGQGVLAGGF. CDR3 DNA sequence: TGTGCCAGCAGCTTGTGGGGACAGGGGGTGCTAGCGGGAGGTTTC.

The V and J genes are TRBV27 and TRBJ2-3; D unclear. V gave up 6 bases and J gave up 3 bases, with 10 bases separating them. CDR1 and CDR2 from the germline V gene are MNHEY and SMNVEV (reference sequence). The CDR3 spans 13 residues. The CDR3 coding sequence is TGTGCCAGCAGACTTCTAGGAACAGATACGCAGTATTTT. This codes for CASRLLGTDTQYF.

The chain recombines TRBV7-9 with TRBJ1-1, with D possibly being TRBD1 (5 bases). The CDR3 is 15 residues long. The germline V gene has CDR1 SEHNR and CDR2 FQNEAQ (reference sequence). With 5 bases removed from V and 1 base from J, the gap between germline ends came to 14 bases. Here the CDR3 reads CASSPTTATNTEAFF. The CDR3 DNA reads as TGTGCCAGCAGCCCGACGACAGCGACGAACACTGAAGCTTTCTTT.

The CDR3 DNA sequence: TGTGCCAGCAGCTTCGCCGCCGGGTCACCCCTCCACTTT. Translation gives CASSFAAGSPLHF. The chain joins TRBV7-8 to TRBJ1-6; D gene unclear. V lost 3 bases, J lost 10 bases, and 10 bases lay in between. This CDR3 is built from 13 residues. Germline V gene data show CDR1 as SGHVS and CDR2 as FQNEAQ.

A few counts support this clone. The chain carries TRBV19 and TRBJ1-2; D is possibly TRBD1 (6 bases). This CDR3 has 14 residues. CDR1 and CDR2 (germline): LNHDA, SQIVND (reference sequence). The V end lost 4 bases, the J end lost 4 bases, and 13 bases lay between the germline ends. CDR3 amino acids: CASSKPDRPYGYTF. CDR3 coding DNA: TGTGCCAGTAGTAAGCCGGACAGACCCTATGGCTACACCTTC.

V usage is TRBV19 and J usage is TRBJ2-5, with 7 bases matching TRBD1. The V gene's germline CDR1 is LNHDA and CDR2 SQIVND (reference sequence). CDR3 size: 15 residues. Trimming at V came to 8 bases and at J to 7 bases, leaving 16 bases not matched to a gene. CDR3 DNA: TGTGCCAGTTTCCCGGGACAGCATGCCACGGGGACCCAGTACTTC. Its protein product is CASFPGQHATGTQYF.

This clone has just a few counts. The V and J genes are TRBV9 and TRBJ1-2, with D unclear. This CDR3 comprises 14 residues. Germline CDR1 is SGDLS and CDR2 is YYNGEE. V shed 2 bases and J shed 4 bases, with 12 bases lying between them. CDR3 nucleotides: TGTGCCAGCAGCGTCGCGGGCTCGGGCTATGGCTACACCTTC. Amino acids: CASSVAGSGYGYTF.

The CDR3 here is CASSRTISTDTQYF. In DNA form, the CDR3 reads TGTGCCAGCAGCAGGACTATTAGCACAGATACGCAGTATTTT. The chain is built from TRBV7-2 and TRBJ2-3; a possible D gene is TRBD2 (6 bases). V lost 5 bases and J 0 bases, leaving 9 bases between the germline ends. The germline gives CDR1 SGHTA, CDR2 FQGNSA. The CDR3 loop spans 14 amino acids.

V gene TRBV5-8 combines with J gene TRBJ1-2, with 11 bases matching TRBD1. Losses at the gene ends were 0 bases for V and 4 bases for J; bases not matched to a gene: 5. Germline CDR1 and CDR2: SGHTS and YDEGEE. The CDR3 has 16 amino acids. The CDR3 loop is CASSLGTGGVSYGYTF. DNA of the CDR3: TGTGCCAGCAGCTTGGGGACAGGGGGCGTTAGCTATGGCTACACCTTC.

The J gene is TRBJ2-7, the V gene TRBV30, with 10 bases lining up with TRBD1. J was trimmed by 5 bases and V by 3 bases; bases with no gene match: 10. The CDR3 runs to 15 residues. The V gene's germline CDR1 is GTSNPN and CDR2 SVGIG (reference sequence). The CDR3 bases are TGTGCCTGGAGCCGGCCGGGACAGGGGTTCAACGAGCAGTACTTC. Its protein is CAWSRPGQGFNEQYF. Full variable domain (missing parts from reference TRBV30 and TRBJ2-7): SQTIHQWPATLVQPVGSPLSLECTVEGTSNPNLYWYRQAAGRGLQLLFYSVGIGQISSEVPQNLSASRPQDRQFILSSKKLLLSDSGFYLCAWSRPGQGFNEQYFGPGTRLTVT.

This clone was recorded only once. This chain joins TRBV9 and TRBJ1-1, with D perhaps matching TRBD1 (5 bases). Germline V gene data show CDR1 as SGDLS and CDR2 as YYNGEE. Between the trimmed V and J ends, which lost 0 bases and 2 bases, there was a span of 11 bases. This CDR3 is built from 15 residues. CDR3 sequence: CASSVVRGENTEAFF. The CDR3 DNA reads TGTGCCAGCAGCGTAGTCCGGGGGGAAAACACTGAAGCTTTCTTT.

The chain combines TRBV27 with TRBJ2-7, with 10 bases identical to TRBD2. V lost 0 bases, J lost 5 bases, and 7 bases stayed unmatched. From germline, CDR1 is MNHEY and CDR2 SMNVEV (reference sequence). The CDR3 is made up of 16 amino acids. The CDR3 here is CASSLSILLAGNEQYF. The DNA of the CDR3 is TGTGCCAGCAGTTTATCGATCCTACTAGCGGGAAACGAGCAGTACTTC.

V usage is TRBV6-5 and J usage is TRBJ2-7; TRBD2 aligns across 8 bases. Germline CDR1 is MNHEY and CDR2 is SVGAGI. The CDR3 runs 16 residues. V was pared by 0 bases and J by 0 bases, with 4 bases of the junction left unmatched. CDR3 loop: CASSYSTGGLSYEQYF. As DNA, the CDR3 is TGTGCCAGCAGTTACTCGACGGGGGGGCTCTCCTACGAGCAGTACTTC.